These 26 T cell receptor beta chains share one sample of origin, sequenced in a study of monozygotic twins with inflammatory bowel disease. TCRdb re-called the 5' RACE reads; one entry per CDR3 protein, DNA not given. This sample's table reports about 160,000 distinct CDR3 sequences. Sequencing input: blood. Receptor source: a human donor with ulcerative colitis or Crohn's disease, or a healthy co-twin of an affected twin (not recorded which).

The chain employs TRBV7-2 and TRBJ2-7; as DNA is missing, the TRBD2 call by TCRdb cannot be tested. The germline CDR1 and CDR2 sequences are SGHTA and FQGNSA. This CDR3 spans 14 amino acids. CDR3: CASSGGIGPYEQYF. Combining the CDR3 with reference TRBV7-2 and TRBJ2-7 gives the whole variable domain GAGVSQSPSNKVTEKGKDVELRCDPISGHTALYWYRQSLGQGLEFLIYFQGNSAPDKSGLPSDRFSAERTGGSVSTLTIQRTQQEDSAVYLCASSGGIGPYEQYFGPGTRLTVT.

The genes are TRBV7-2 and TRBJ1-3. Germline V gene lookup returns CDR1 SGHTA and CDR2 FQGNSA. The CDR3 has 15 amino acids. This CDR3 reads CASSLRLSSGNTIYF.

The chain recombines TRBV5-4 with TRBJ2-1; TCRdb's D call of TRBD1 is untestable without DNA. From germline, CDR1 is SGHNT and CDR2 YYREEE (reference sequence). The CDR3 is 17 residues long. The CDR3 here is CASSWGIDRAILNEQFF.

The chain uses TRBV20-1 and TRBJ2-7; TCRdb's D call, TRBD2, is unchecked because there is no DNA. Germline CDR1 DFQATT, CDR2 SNEGSKA (reference sequence). This CDR3 has 17 residues. Here the CDR3 reads CSARDIPSGINSYEQYF.

V gene TRBV5-1 combines with J gene TRBJ2-7; TCRdb proposes TRBD2, but this gene call is untestable without DNA. The length of the CDR3 is 17 residues. Germline V gene sequence: CDR1 SGHRS, CDR2 YFSETQ. CDR3 loop: CASSPGLAGGPSYEQYF.

The chain is built from TRBV7-2 and TRBJ2-5. Germline V gene lookup returns CDR1 SGHTA and CDR2 FQGNSA. CDR3 size: 15 residues. The CDR3 loop reads CASSLAIRDQETQYF. The full variable domain, completed using reference TRBV7-2 and TRBJ2-5, is GAGVSQSPSNKVTEKGKDVELRCDPISGHTALYWYRQSLGQGLEFLIYFQGNSAPDKSGLPSDRFSAERTGGSVSTLTIQRTQQEDSAVYLCASSLAIRDQETQYFGPGTRLLVL.

V gene TRBV5-1 combines with J gene TRBJ2-5; TCRdb selects TRBD1, and the lack of DNA leaves this call unchecked. CDR3 size: 15 residues. Per the germline V gene, CDR1 is SGHRS and CDR2 is YFSETQ. The CDR3 sequence is CASSLQPGQQETQYF.

The chain couples TRBV4-1 to TRBJ2-5. The CDR3 sequence is 14 residues long. CDR1 is MGHRA, CDR2 YSYEKL, per germline. The CDR3 is CASSQDRPSETQYF.

The CDR3 protein is CASSMDSLGTQYF. The chain couples TRBV6-5 to TRBJ2-5; TCRdb proposes TRBD1, but this gene call is untestable without DNA. The CDR3 sequence is 13 residues long. CDR1 and CDR2 (germline): MNHEY, SVGAGI.

The V call is TRBV20-1, the J call TRBJ2-2; TCRdb reports TRBD1, a call that lacks DNA to check it against. The length of the CDR3 is 15 residues. CDR1 is DFQATT and CDR2 is SNEGSKA in the germline V gene (reference sequence). This CDR3 reads CSARRPGQGAGELFF.

The chain combines TRBV10-3 with TRBJ1-2; absent DNA, TCRdb's TRBD1 call cannot be checked. In germline, CDR1 is ENHRY, CDR2 SYGVKD. The CDR3 has 14 amino acids. Here the CDR3 reads CAISIGSHAYGYTF.

The chain joins TRBV20-1 to TRBJ1-4; no DNA is available, so the TRBD1 call from TCRdb remains unchecked. The germline V gene encodes CDR1 DFQATT and CDR2 SNEGSKA (reference sequence). This CDR3 is built from 19 residues. The CDR3 sequence: CSARDGTGLVTATNEKLFF.

The genes are TRBV5-1 and TRBJ1-1. The CDR3 consists of 13 residues. The germline gives CDR1 SGHRS, CDR2 YFSETQ. The CDR3 region is CASSLAWNTEAFF.

The chain links TRBV11-2 to TRBJ2-3; with no DNA, the TCRdb D assignment of TRBD2 cannot be verified. Germline-derived CDR1 and CDR2 are SGHAT and FQNNGV. This CDR3 is built from 15 residues. This chain's CDR3 is CASSFGAGDGDTQYF.

The rearrangement links TRBV14 to TRBJ1-2; no DNA is available, so the TRBD1 call from TCRdb remains unchecked. This CDR3 spans 13 amino acids. The germline CDR1 and CDR2 sequences are SGHDN and FVKESK. The CDR3 loop reads CASSQAGTFGYTF.

This chain joins TRBV6-5 and TRBJ1-6. The CDR3 is 15 residues long. Germline V CDR1 and CDR2: MNHEY, SVGAGI. Here the CDR3 reads CASSLGGLSNSPLHF.

This chain connects TRBV29-1 to TRBJ2-1. CDR1 is SQVTM, CDR2 ANQGSEA, per germline. The CDR3 is 15 residues long. Here the CDR3 reads CSVENTVSSYNEQFF.

V and J are TRBV20-1 and TRBJ1-5. This CDR3 comprises 14 residues. Per the germline V gene, CDR1 is DFQATT and CDR2 is SNEGSKA (reference sequence). This CDR3 reads CSARGGSSNQPQHF.

V usage is TRBV15 and J usage is TRBJ2-5; TCRdb's assignment of TRBD2 cannot be checked, as there is no DNA. CDR1 LNHNV and CDR2 YYDKDF come from the germline V gene (reference sequence). CDR3 length: 14 amino acids. Here the CDR3 reads CATSLASGSGTQYF.

This chain links TRBV12-3 or TRBV12-4 with TRBJ1-4; there is no DNA to check the TCRdb D call of TRBD1. CDR3 length: 14 residues. The CDR3 region is CASSTTGEIQKLFF.

The chain recombines TRBV5-1 with TRBJ2-1; no DNA is available, so the TRBD2 call from TCRdb remains unchecked. Germline loops: CDR1 SGHRS, CDR2 YFSETQ. The CDR3 has 14 residues. CDR3 in amino acids: CASSLRHRRDEQFF.

The chain has TRBV15 and TRBJ1-6; checking the TCRdb D call of TRBD1 is not possible without DNA. Germline assignment: CDR1 LNHNV and CDR2 YYDKDF (reference sequence). The CDR3 is 14 residues long. CDR3: CATRYGQENSPLHF.

V gene TRBV20-1 combines with J gene TRBJ1-1; TCRdb indicates TRBD1, and absent DNA this call remains unverified. The V gene's germline CDR1 is DFQATT and CDR2 SNEGSKA (reference sequence). This CDR3 has 13 amino acids. The CDR3 protein is CSARQGRDTEAFF.

This sequence joins TRBV29-1 and TRBJ1-2. Germline-derived CDR1 and CDR2 are SQVTM and ANQGSEA. This CDR3 has 13 residues. The CDR3 loop reads CSSTGPPSYGYTF.

The chain has TRBV5-1 and TRBJ1-2; TCRdb names TRBD1, which stays unverified in the absence of DNA. The germline CDR1 and CDR2 sequences are SGHRS and YFSETQ. The CDR3 loop spans 13 amino acids. The CDR3 reads CASHDGGLYGYTF.

The chain recombines TRBV29-1 with TRBJ2-5; TCRdb proposes TRBD1, but this gene call is untestable without DNA. CDR1 and CDR2 from the germline V gene are SQVTM and ANQGSEA. This CDR3 comprises 12 residues. The CDR3: CSVGQGKETQYF.